What follows are 16 T cell receptor beta chains derived from one specimen sequenced in a study of tumor and adjacent non-tumor tissue in lung cancer (dated by TCRdb to the late 2010s). The receptor library was made with multiplex PCR. The sample was run on an Illumina HiSeq 2500. TCRbeta libraries were constructed through three rounds of nested PCR with primers (Table S4) according to protocols adapted from ARM-PCR. Using fastp at Q25 and MiXCR, TCRdb reprocessed the public reads and kept productive beta chains. CDR3 protein duplicates are merged, each entry listing the most common genes and DNA. The sample table contains 70,000 to 95,000 distinct CDR3 sequences; only one count was recorded for 76% of them. The ten largest clones add up to almost 40% of the sample. RNA was isolated from bulk unsorted tissue, and RNA quality was assessed with a NanoDrop ND-1000 and an Agilent 2100. The normal lung samples consisted of distant non-tumor tissue collected more than 3 cm from the tumor edge.

Sample: distant non-tumor lung tissue. Receptor source: a man between 65 and 85 years old with non-small cell lung cancer.

A remark on this clonotype: As the CDR3 is not closed by the conserved phenylalanine or tryptophan, this likely results from a read error. V gene TRBV6-5 combines with J gene TRBJ2-7; the match to TRBD2 covers 10 bases. The CDR3 has 18 amino acids. The V segment lost 6 bases and the J segment 10 bases; nucleotides outside the gene matches: 24. Germline V gives CDR1 MNHEY, CDR2 SVGAGI. CDR3 amino acids: CASSSLTSGTKLVYVQYL. Written as DNA, the CDR3 is TGTGCCAGCAGCTCACTAACTAGCGGGACAAAACTCGTGTACGTACAGTACTTG.

With regard to this clonotype: With a much larger clone just one base away, this may be a read error. CDR3 region: CASILIFAGELFF. DNA for the CDR3: TGTGCCAGCATTTTAATCTTTGCCGGGGAGCTGTTTTTT. The chain links TRBV28 to TRBJ2-2, with D unresolved. This CDR3 is built from 13 residues. CDR1 and CDR2 (germline): MDHEN, SYDVKM.

This clonotype has just a few counts. A much larger clone lies a single base off, so this may be a read error. The V and J genes are TRBV4-2 and TRBJ1-1, with no clear D. The CDR3 covers 15 residues. The germline V and J ends were trimmed by 2 bases and 3 bases, with 13 bases remaining between them. Germline lookup yields CDR1 LGHNA and CDR2 YNFKEQ. The chain's CDR3 is CASSQRRQLYTEAFF. The CDR3 DNA sequence: TGTGCCAGCAGCCAACGGCGTCAACTGTACACTGAAGCTTTCTTT.

About this clonotype: The missing conserved phenylalanine or tryptophan at the end of this CDR3 makes a read error likely. In nucleotides, the CDR3 is TGTGCCAGTAGTTCCACTAGCGGGAGGCCCTACGAGCAGTACTAC. Residues: CASSSTSGRPYEQYY. The chain has TRBV12-3 or TRBV12-4 and TRBJ2-7; 12 nucleotides agree with TRBD2. CDR3 length: 15 amino acids.

This clonotype was picked up one time. This may arise from a read error, as a much more abundant clone is one base away. The rearrangement uses TRBV12-3 or TRBV12-4 and TRBJ2-3; D possibly matches TRBD1 or TRBD2 (5 bases each). V lost 1 base, J lost 7 bases, and 18 bases lay in between. The CDR3 is 16 amino acids. Here the CDR3 reads CASSLGLPGTGNTQYF. Written as DNA, the CDR3 is TGTGCCAGCAGTTTAGGTCTACCAGGGACCGGAAATACGCAGTATTTT.

This chain joins TRBV6-5 and TRBJ2-1; no clear D. CDR1 MNHEY and CDR2 SVGAGI come from the germline V gene. V was cut by 8 bases and J by 0 bases, with 11 bases left in between. This CDR3 has 14 amino acids. The CDR3 region is CASGRPDSYNEQFF. As DNA, the CDR3 is TGTGCCAGCGGGCGCCCCGACTCCTACAATGAGCAGTTCTTC.

Ten or more counts support this clonotype. This chain links TRBV6-1 with TRBJ2-1, with 10 bases identical to TRBD2. Losses at the gene ends were 2 bases for V and 8 bases for J; bases not matched to a gene: 9. The CDR3 runs 16 residues. Germline values: CDR1 MNHNS, CDR2 SASEGT. CDR3 sequence: CASSERPSGSIDEQFF. The CDR3 region has the DNA TGTGCCAGCAGTGAAAGACCTAGCGGGAGTATCGATGAGCAGTTCTTC.

In regard to this clonotype: A clone one base away is much larger, so this may be a read error. This chain connects TRBV5-1 to TRBJ2-5, with D possibly TRBD2 on 6 matching bases. This CDR3 region has 13 residues. Germline V gene sequence: CDR1 SGHRS, CDR2 YFSETQ. DNA of the CDR3: TGCGCCAGCAGGTCCGGGAGCCAAGACACCCAGTACTTC. Its protein is CASRSGSQDTQYF.

A remark on this clonotype: The conserved phenylalanine or tryptophan normally closing the CDR3 is absent here, so this likely arose from a read error. The V and J genes are TRBV12-3 or TRBV12-4 and TRBJ2-1, with D perhaps TRBD1 (5 bases). The CDR3 length is 14 residues. In DNA, the CDR3 is TGTGCCAGCACCCTGGACACAGCCTACAATAAGCAGTTCTCC. Its translation: CASTLDTAYNKQFS.

Note on this clonotype: Its ends do not fully match the called genes, so a read error is possible. V and J are TRBV4-2 and TRBJ2-3; 11 nucleotides agree with TRBD2. Germline-derived CDR1 and CDR2 are LGHNA and YNFKEQ. The CDR3 runs 16 residues. For the CDR3, the DNA is TGTGCCAGCAGCCAGGTTAGCGGGGGGGTCCAAGATACGCAGTTTTTT. It encodes CASSQVSGGVQDTQFF.

Concerning this clonotype: The CDR3 ends on some other residue instead of the conserved phenylalanine or tryptophan, so this is likely a read error. This chain links TRBV11-2 with TRBJ2-2, with TRBD2 as a possible D gene (6 bases). CDR1 is SGHAT and CDR2 is FQNNGV in the germline V gene. CDR3 length equals 16 residues. CDR3 amino acids: CANSLVGTRVAGGLFY. CDR3 in DNA: TGTGCCAACAGCTTAGTGGGCACAAGGGTTGCCGGGGGGCTGTTTTAT.

With regard to this clonotype: A much larger clone lies one base from this, so it may be a read error. The conserved final phenylalanine or tryptophan is absent from the CDR3, which likely points to a read error. The chain links TRBV20-1 to TRBJ2-7; the D gene is possibly TRBD2 (6 bases). V was shortened by 3 bases and J by 2 bases, with 14 bases between the two germline ends. CDR3 length: 14 residues. The germline CDR1 and CDR2 sequences are DFQATT and SNEGSKA (reference sequence). CDR3 sequence reads: CSASNRGNTYEQYS. The DNA of the CDR3 is TGCAGTGCTAGTAACCGCGGGAACACCTACGAGCAGTACTCC.

A note on this clonotype: The DNA is left out, because the CDR3 cannot be placed on it with certainty; the CDR3 is given as TCRdb lists it. The CDR3 sequence: CASSSSTGPYEQYF. The chain joins TRBV5-1 to TRBJ2-7; TRBD1, as called in the table, went unchecked against the DNA. Germline CDR1 SGHRS, CDR2 YFSETQ. Ends included, the CDR3 has 14 residues.

This clonotype showed up many times. The V and J genes are TRBV6-1 and TRBJ2-1; perhaps TRBD2 as D (5 bases). Per the germline V gene, CDR1 is MNHNS and CDR2 is SASEGT. Trimming removed 1 base at V and 4 bases at J, with 14 bases between. This CDR3 spans 16 amino acids. CDR3 protein: CASSEVGVEVYNEQFF. Written as DNA, the CDR3 is TGTGCCAGCAGTGAAGTTGGGGTGGAGGTTTACAATGAGCAGTTCTTC.

This clonotype appeared once. Here the CDR3 omits its conserved ending phenylalanine or tryptophan, so a read error is the likely source. This chain links TRBV20-1 with TRBJ2-7; 9 bases agree with TRBD2. This CDR3 comprises 13 residues. Per germline, CDR1 DFQATT and CDR2 SNEGSKA (reference sequence). V shed 4 bases, J shed 2 bases, and the junction held 3 bases outside the gene matches. Here the CDR3 reads CSANGGGAYEQYS. CDR3 DNA sequence: TGCAGTGCTAATGGCGGGGGGGCCTACGAGCAGTACTCC.

Comments on this clonotype: At one end the junction does not follow the germline gene, possibly because of a read error. J is TRBJ2-1 and V is TRBV10-2; 10 bases are shared with TRBD2. This CDR3 comprises 15 residues. CDR1 and CDR2 from the germline V gene are WSHSY and SAAADI. This CDR3 reads CTSYSTASGRHEHFF. The CDR3 DNA reads TGCACCAGCTACTCCACGGCTAGCGGGAGACATGAGCACTTCTTC.